The clone carrying this TCR beta chain was observed once. The antigen is not known. These data come from a study of Ad26.COV2.S vaccination and SARS-CoV-2 variants. Study in general: Once or twice, 56 days apart, Ad26.COV2.S was delivered intramuscularly. Study results and limitations: Participants given vaccine showed non-spike TCR breadth similar to that of placebo recipients.

The CDR3 covers 11 residues. Clones were read by immunoSEQ multiplex PCR, and TCRdb kept only the in-frame ones, dropping some. The table includes some 270,000 clones, around 90% detected once. Indicated treatment: around 19 received Ad26.COV2.S at low or high dose, single or two shots; a few received placebo; per-sample allocation not given. Sampling took place 63 days after the first vaccine or placebo injection. An adult donor aged 18-55 years was enrolled in Boston. This chain links TRBV12-2 with TRBJ2-5. TRBV12-2 is a pseudogene locus. This clonotype was sampled from a person between 18 and 65 years old who received the Ad26.COV2.S COVID-19 vaccine or a placebo. Sequencing used peripheral blood, obtained in a trial of Ad26.COV2.S vaccine versus placebo. CDR3 residues: CASRPPISQYF. The CDR3 nucleotides are TGTGCAAGTCGCCCCCCCATATCCCAGTACTTC.